The 17 T cell receptor beta chains in this list originate from one sample, sequenced in a study of human T cells and chemical hapten exposure. Time point described: pre-sensitization, week 0. As to treatment: therapeutic diphenylcyclopropenone sensitization with weekly scalp DPC. TCRdb re-derived calls from the RACE reads in MiXCR, one entry per CDR3 protein. The sample consists of 250,000 or so distinct CDR3 sequences, 7.7% of them appearing once. The source material was whole blood, sampled in connection with sensitization to the hapten diphenylcyclopropenone (DPC). The receptors were gathered from a man aged 18-30 years with alopecia areata. Some clones in this sample may be carry-over from other donors' samples.

The chain combines TRBV6-2 or TRBV6-3 with TRBJ2-7; TRBD1 or TRBD2 may be the D gene (5 bases each). Trimming left V 6 bases short and J 3 bases short, with 15 bases between. Germline lookup yields CDR1 MNHEY and CDR2 SVGEGT. This CDR3 is 14 amino acids long. CDR3 residues: CASRRGALGYEQYV. The CDR3, as DNA: TGTGCCAGCAGACGAGGGGCTCTCGGCTACGAGCAGTACGTC.

This clonotype was seen a handful of times. This chain links TRBV5-1 with TRBJ2-1; D not resolved. Trimming took 4 bases from V and 7 from J, leaving 15 bases between them. This CDR3 has 14 amino acids. Per the germline V gene, CDR1 is SGHRS and CDR2 is YFSETQ. CDR3 nucleotide sequence: TGCGCCAGCAGCCTAGAGGTAAATGTAAATGAGCAGTTCTTC. This encodes CASSLEVNVNEQFF.

This clonotype appeared a few times. This chain connects TRBV6-6 to TRBJ1-2; D not certain. Germline V gene sequence: CDR1 MNHNY, CDR2 SVGAGI (reference sequence). Trimming left V 2 bases short and J 4 bases short, with 14 bases between. The CDR3 has 15 residues. In nucleotides, the CDR3 is TGTGCCAGCAGTTACGTAGGCGGAAACCCCTATGGCTACACCTTC. This sequence encodes CASSYVGGNPYGYTF.

Worth noting for this clonotype: It may be a read error: a sequence one base away is much more abundant. The V call is TRBV2, the J call TRBJ1-2; D is uncertain. From germline, CDR1 is SNHLY and CDR2 FYNNEI. The germline V and J ends were trimmed by 2 bases and 0 bases, with 10 bases remaining between them. This CDR3 is 15 amino acids long. The CDR3 region is CASSEHGLPNYGYTF. In DNA, the CDR3 is TGTGCCAGCAGTGAACACGGCTTGCCTAACTATGGCTACACCTTC.

The chain combines TRBV20-1 with TRBJ1-1; D unresolved. Trimming removed 1 base at V and 1 base at J, with 13 bases between. The CDR3 loop spans 15 amino acids. Germline CDR1 DFQATT, CDR2 SNEGSKA (reference sequence). The CDR3 sequence is CSARGPSLKNTEAFF. In DNA, the CDR3 is TGCAGTGCTAGAGGGCCCTCTCTAAAGAACACTGAAGCTTTCTTT.

This chain uses TRBV6-6 with TRBJ2-5; 7 bases are a match to TRBD1. The CDR3 runs to 15 residues. Trimming took 2 bases from V and 5 from J; bases not matched to a gene: 8. Germline V gives CDR1 MNHNY, CDR2 SVGAGI (reference sequence). CDR3 amino acids: CASSYATGTSETQYF. CDR3 sequence (DNA): TGTGCCAGCAGTTACGCGACAGGGACCTCCGAGACCCAGTACTTC.

The gene calls are TRBV5-5 and TRBJ1-2; a weak D match, TRBD1 (5 bases). CDR3 size: 13 residues. Germline CDR1 and CDR2: SGHKS and YYEKEE (reference sequence). Trimming left V 4 bases short and J 4 bases short, with 11 bases between. This CDR3 is CASSQGESYGYTF. The CDR3 DNA follows: TGTGCCAGCAGCCAAGGGGAGTCCTATGGCTACACCTTC. The whole variable domain, filled in from reference TRBV5-5 and TRBJ1-2, reads DAGVTQSPTHLIKTRGQQVTLRCSPISGHKSVSWYQQVLGQGPQFIFQYYEKEERGRGNFPDRFSARQFPNYSSELNVNALLLGDSALYLCASSQGESYGYTFGSGTRLTVV.

This clonotype was observed many times. The chain links TRBV7-2 to TRBJ1-5; a weak D match, TRBD1 (5 bases). The CDR3 spans 15 residues. The ends were cut back, 3 bases at V and 3 bases at J, with 12 bases in the middle. In germline, CDR1 is SGHTA, CDR2 FQGNSA. The CDR3, as DNA: TGTGCCAGCAGCTTGCGTGACAGAGACAATCAGCCCCAGCATTTT. It yields the protein CASSLRDRDNQPQHF.

This clonotype was recorded at least ten times. CDR3 region: CASSESEGGLFF. CDR3 in DNA: TGCGCCAGCAGTGAGTCGGAGGGAGGGCTGTTTTTT. V usage is TRBV10-1 and J usage is TRBJ2-2; a weak D match, TRBD2 (6 bases). V was cut by 0 bases and J by 13 bases, with 9 bases left in between. Germline V lookup: CDR1 WNHNN, CDR2 SYGVQD (reference sequence). The CDR3 is 12 residues long.

This chain links TRBV6-5 with TRBJ1-6; no firm D call. V lost 2 bases and J 8 bases, leaving 4 bases between the germline ends. CDR1 and CDR2 from the germline V gene are MNHEY and SVGAGI. This CDR3 region has 12 residues. The CDR3 region has the DNA TGTGCCAGCAGTTACAACCATTCACCCCTCCACTTT. This translates into CASSYNHSPLHF.

In this sample, this clonotype turned up a few times. The chain links TRBV11-2 to TRBJ2-7; unclear D gene. This CDR3 comprises 13 residues. V lost 0 bases to trimming and J lost 3 bases, with 6 bases between them. Germline CDR1 reads SGHAT; CDR2 reads FQNNGV. CDR3 amino acids: CASSLEYSYEQYF. CDR3 in DNA: TGTGCCAGCAGCTTAGAGTACAGCTACGAGCAGTACTTC.

This clonotype was found a few times. The chain has TRBV4-3 and TRBJ2-5; perhaps TRBD2 as D (5 bases). Germline loops: CDR1 LGHNA, CDR2 YSLEER. The CDR3 runs to 14 residues. Trimming shortened V by 0 bases and J by 9 bases, and 14 bases separated the two germline ends. In nucleotides, the CDR3 is TGCGCCAGCAGCCAAGAAGTCGGTCTCGGGGCCCAGTACTTC. It is translated as CASSQEVGLGAQYF.

The chain has TRBV7-2 and TRBJ2-6, with unresolved D. With 5 bases removed from V and 4 bases from J, the gap between germline ends came to 12 bases. This CDR3 is built from 15 residues. Germline V CDR1 and CDR2: SGHTA, FQGNSA. CDR3 in DNA: TGTGCCAGCAGCGATGGCGCGTCCGGGGCCAACGTCCTGACTTTC. It codes for CASSDGASGANVLTF.

The table lists this clonotype with a few counts. V is TRBV7-3 and J is TRBJ2-3, with D possibly TRBD1 on 5 matching bases. CDR3 size: 13 residues. Germline CDR1 is SGHTA and CDR2 is FQGTGA. Trimming cost V 6 bases and J 2 bases, with 9 bases left between them. The CDR3 region is CASSSRVTDTQYF. The CDR3 DNA reads TGTGCCAGCAGTAGCAGGGTCACAGATACGCAGTATTTT.

V usage is TRBV28 and J usage is TRBJ1-2, with TRBD1 as a possible D gene (6 bases). The CDR3 sequence is 12 residues long. CDR1 MDHEN and CDR2 SYDVKM come from the germline V gene. The ends were cut back, 5 bases at V and 8 bases at J, with 12 bases in the middle. CDR3 nucleotides: TGTGCCAGCAGTAACAGGGTAGGCGGCTACACCTTC. This codes for CASSNRVGGYTF.

The table lists this clonotype with a count of one. This likely comes from a read error, as the CDR3 has no conserved phenylalanine or tryptophan at its end. The rearrangement links TRBV5-1 to TRBJ2-5; D might be TRBD1 (7 bases). The CDR3 runs 13 residues. V was clipped by 0 bases and J by 9 bases, with 12 bases between them. The germline CDR1 and CDR2 sequences are SGHRS and YFSETQ. The CDR3: CASSLVRRGAQYS. DNA of the CDR3: TGCGCCAGCAGCTTGGTCCGCAGGGGGGCCCAGTACTCC.

This chain joins TRBV5-1 and TRBJ2-3; TRBD2 is a possible D gene (6 bases). This CDR3 is built from 17 residues. Germline V lookup: CDR1 SGHRS, CDR2 YFSETQ. The germline V and J ends were trimmed by 0 bases and 0 bases, with 14 bases remaining between them. This chain's CDR3 is CASSLGAGGASTDTQYF. The CDR3 nucleotides are TGCGCCAGCAGCTTGGGGGCCGGCGGGGCTAGCACAGATACGCAGTATTTT.